This T cell receptor (beta chain) was captured in a study of blood T cell repertoires in COVID-19. As for the study in general: T cells, B-cell-depleted T cells, or PBMCs supplied cDNA or gDNA.

Living in about 25 US areas, the participants were between 18 and 89 years of age. Up to 2 weeks before entering the study, exposed participants had met a COVID-19 case. V lost 11 bases and J 0 bases, leaving 11 bases between the germline ends. The CDR3 has 13 amino acids. Germline assignment: CDR1 MNHEY and CDR2 SVGAGI. Study processing details: Quantification of nucleated cells was approximated via reference gene primer amplification. Clones were read by immunoSEQ multiplex PCR, and TCRdb kept only the in-frame ones, dropping some. V and J calls plus clone size are reproduced from that table; the DNA served to infer D and trimming. Among about 320,000 clones listed, 85% to 95% were seen once.

The genes are TRBV6-5 and TRBJ2-1, with a possible D match to TRBD1 (6 bases). Sequenced sample: PBMCs or T cells enriched from blood (not recorded which). This TCR was sampled from a young woman who had been exposed to COVID-19. CDR3 in amino acids: CASRTVSYNEQFF. The CDR3 DNA is TGTGCCTCCCGGACAGTCTCCTACAATGAGCAGTTCTTC.